Only one count was recorded for the clone carrying this T cell receptor beta chain. This entry belongs to a study of blood T cell repertoires in COVID-19. As for the study in general: Sites in the United States, Italy and Spain provided acute and convalescent COVID-19 samples. T cells, B-cell-depleted T cells, or PBMCs supplied cDNA or gDNA.

Authors' processing steps: For nucleated cells, counts were estimated from reference gene primer amplification. Clones were sequenced by immunoSEQ multiplex PCR, and TCRdb holds only the in-frame ones, with some missing. V and J calls and clone size are as listed in that table; D and trimming were resolved from the DNA. This sample carries 99,000 or so clones, about 76% of them seen once, and the ten largest clones take just under 20%. V was cut by 6 bases and J by 4 bases, with 15 bases left in between. Germline values: CDR1 MDHEN, CDR2 SYDVKM. The CDR3 runs 14 residues. This sequence originates from an older woman with acute or convalescent COVID-19. The chain uses TRBV28 and TRBJ1-1; D is undetermined. Sequencing was done on a sample of peripheral blood. DNA of the CDR3: TGTGCCAGCAGCGGGATTCCCCTTTTCACTGAAGCTTTCTTT. Translation: CASSGIPLFTEAFF. The full variable domain, rest sourced from reference TRBV28 and TRBJ1-1, is DVKVTQSSRYLVKRTGEKVFLECVQDMDHENMFWYRQDPGLGLRLIYFSYDVKMKEKGDIPEGYSVSREKKERFSLILESASTNQTSMYLCASSGIPLFTEAFFGQGTRLTVV.